Listed here are 5 T cell receptor beta chains from one sample, sequenced in a study of cytomegalovirus exposure and HLA in healthy donors. Amplification used 60 Vbeta primers and 13 Jbeta primers. The assay was immunoSEQ multiplex PCR, and TCRdb's table has in-frame clones only and misses some. The table has 150,000 or so clones, approximately 80% seen once. The source material was PBMCs. The receptor source for this set is a man aged 40-55 years in good health and CMV-seropositive.

CDR3 sequence: CASRTGVGYGYTF. DNA for the CDR3: TGTGCCAGCAGGACAGGGGTTGGCTATGGCTACACCTTC. The V gene is TRBV9, the J gene TRBJ1-2, with TRBD1 matching 8 bases. The junction had 4 bases not matched to a gene; V was cut back by 5 bases and J by 4 bases. The CDR3 extends over 13 amino acids. CDR1 and CDR2 from the germline V gene are SGDLS and YYNGEE. Based on the CDR3 plus reference TRBV9 and TRBJ1-2, the full variable domain is DSGVTQTPKHLITATGQRVTLRCSPRSGDLSVYWYQQSLDQGLQFLIQYYNGEERAKGNILERFSAQQFPDLHSELNLSSLELGDSALYFCASRTGVGYGYTFGSGTRLTVV.

The gene calls are TRBV18 and TRBJ1-2; 8 bases map to TRBD1. Unmatched junction bases numbered 4, after V lost 3 bases and J lost 7 bases. Germline V gene sequence: CDR1 KGHSH, CDR2 LQKENI. The CDR3 consists of 13 residues. CDR3 loop: CASSPQGAGGYTF. The CDR3 region has the DNA TGTGCCAGCTCACCCCAGGGGGCCGGTGGCTACACCTTC. The complete variable domain, with remaining parts taken from reference TRBV18 and TRBJ1-2, reads NAGVMQNPRHLVRRRGQEARLRCSPMKGHSHVYWYRQLPEEGLKFMVYLQKENIIDESGMPKERFSAEFPKEGPSILRIQQVVRGDSAAYFCASSPQGAGGYTFGSGTRLTVV.

This chain links TRBV28 with TRBJ2-1, with 13 nucleotides matching TRBD2. This CDR3 is 14 amino acids long. The junction had 4 bases not matched to a gene; V was cut back by 7 bases and J by 7 bases. Germline-derived CDR1 and CDR2 are MDHEN and SYDVKM. CDR3 loop: CASKGTSGMNEQFF. The DNA for the CDR3 is TGTGCCAGCAAAGGGACTAGCGGGATGAATGAGCAGTTCTTC.

The chain links TRBV9 to TRBJ2-3; 8 nucleotides align to TRBD2. V trimming: 0 bases; J trimming: 5 bases; junction bases outside the gene matches: 14. The CDR3 has 18 residues. The germline V gene encodes CDR1 SGDLS and CDR2 YYNGEE. The DNA of the CDR3 is TGTGCCAGCAGCGTAGCTCCCCAGGCGGCGGGAGGAGGAGATACGCAGTATTTT. It is translated as CASSVAPQAAGGGDTQYF.

This clone was observed a handful of times. The chain links TRBV6-1 to TRBJ2-1; 9 nucleotides align to TRBD1. CDR3 length: 13 amino acids. Germline CDR1 and CDR2: MNHNS and SASEGT. V dropped 10 bases and J dropped 6; count of bases not matched to a gene: 7. CDR3 protein: CATTGGAGNEQFF. CDR3 in DNA: TGTGCCACCACAGGGGGCGCGGGCAATGAGCAGTTCTTC.